The 2 T cell receptor beta chains reported below all come from one sample, sequenced in a study of blood T cell repertoires in COVID-19. Some clones are missing from TCRdb's copy, which holds only in-frame ones; the method was immunoSEQ multiplex PCR. The sample lists roughly 200,000 clones; about nine tenths were seen once. Sequenced material: PBMCs or T cells enriched from blood (not recorded which). These receptors were collected from a woman aged 40 to 49 with acute COVID-19.

This chain links TRBV27 with TRBJ2-7, with 8 bases aligning to TRBD1. After removal of 6 bases from V and 0 bases from J, the junction contained 10 bases not matched to a gene. In germline, CDR1 is MNHEY, CDR2 SMNVEV (reference sequence). The CDR3 covers 16 residues. The CDR3 loop reads CASSHPRQGISYEQYF. CDR3 DNA sequence: TGTGCCAGCAGCCACCCCAGACAGGGGATCTCCTACGAGCAGTACTTC.

This chain links TRBV29-1 with TRBJ2-7, with D tentatively TRBD2 (5 bases). Germline assignment: CDR1 SQVTM and CDR2 ANQGSEA. The V gene lost 7 bases and the J gene lost 2 bases, with 18 bases spanning the gap. The CDR3 runs 14 residues. The CDR3 DNA reads as TGCAGCGGGAGCCCCACCGGGGATCCCTACGAGCAGTACGTC. The encoded protein is CSGSPTGDPYEQYV.